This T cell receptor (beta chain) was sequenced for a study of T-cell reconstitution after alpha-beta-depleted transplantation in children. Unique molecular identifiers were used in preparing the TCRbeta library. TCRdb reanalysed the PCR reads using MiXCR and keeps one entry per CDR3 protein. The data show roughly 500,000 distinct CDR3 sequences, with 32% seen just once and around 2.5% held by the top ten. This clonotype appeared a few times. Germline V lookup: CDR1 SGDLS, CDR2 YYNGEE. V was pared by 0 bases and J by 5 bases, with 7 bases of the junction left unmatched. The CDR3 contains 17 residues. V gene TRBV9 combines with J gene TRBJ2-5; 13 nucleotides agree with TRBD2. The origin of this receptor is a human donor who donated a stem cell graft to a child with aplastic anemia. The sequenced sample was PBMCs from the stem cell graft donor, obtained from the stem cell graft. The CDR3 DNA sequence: TGTGCCAGCAGCGTAGCACTAGCGGGAGGGCCGAATGAGACCCAGTACTTC. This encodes CASSVALAGGPNETQYF.